This TCR beta chain was identified during a study of cytomegalovirus exposure and HLA in healthy donors. In the case of this clone: The antigen is undetermined. Germline is not matched at one junction end, which may reflect a read error.

Overall study findings and caveats: Further analysis was carried out later, and it showed several of the most significant clusters appearing linked to common viral pathogens.

60 Vbeta and 13 Jbeta primers were used in PCR. Assay used: immunoSEQ multiplex PCR; TCRdb lists only in-frame clones, some missing. The top ten hold around a tenth of the sample, which has about 120,000 clones, about 68% seen once. The source is a woman aged 45-60 years in good health and CMV-seropositive. Material: PBMCs.

CDR3 in DNA: TGCGGCGTTGAGGAGGACAGTCCCTTCTATGGCTACACCTTC. It yields the protein CGVEEDSPFYGYTF. This chain joins TRBV29-1 and TRBJ1-2; TRBD1 might be the D (6 bases). The CDR3 runs 14 residues. The germline CDR1 and CDR2 sequences are SQVTM and ANQGSEA.